This T cell receptor (beta chain) was identified in a study of cytomegalovirus exposure and HLA in healthy donors. Study as a whole: The study's early data release held about 80 million unique TCRs from HLA-typed donors.

The germline V and J ends were trimmed by 2 bases and 10 bases, with 11 bases remaining between them. Germline-derived CDR1 and CDR2 are MDHEN and SYDVKM. The CDR3 length is 12 residues. Study-wide results and caveats: In an earlier analysis, in approximately 570 donors, most V segments appeared productive either ~90% or ~30% of the time.

In the PCR, 60 Vbeta and 13 Jbeta primers were used. Clones were read by immunoSEQ multiplex PCR, and TCRdb kept only the in-frame ones, dropping some. Recorded here are about 120,000 clones; the top ten clones represent under 7%. As concerns this clone: Its antigen is currently unknown.

The sequencing input was PBMCs. The V gene is TRBV28, the J gene TRBJ1-1, with D unresolved. The clonotype was recovered from a man between 35 and 55 years old in good health and CMV-seropositive. For the CDR3, the DNA is TGTGCCAGCAGTTTAGGTGGGCGCGTAGCTTTCTTT. Translating it yields CASSLGGRVAFF.